The sequence of this TCR beta chain was determined in a study of CD8+ T cells in alopecia areata. Remarks on this clone: Its target is not known.

Trimming left V 4 bases short and J 3 bases short, with 12 bases between. CDR1 is SQVTM and CDR2 is ANQGSEA in the germline V gene. The CDR3 runs 13 residues. Reverse transcription of extracted RNA yielded cDNA, which provided the sequencing template. The method was immunoSEQ multiplex PCR; TCRdb's version includes in-frame clones alone and lacks a portion of them. The repertoire consists of some 150,000 clones, with 58% occurring once and the leading ten covering roughly 17%. Treatment: oral pan-JAK inhibitor, 5-10 mg twice daily. Broader study findings: Scalp and blood samples kept many expanded lesional clones throughout tofacitinib.

The chain recombines TRBV29-1 with TRBJ2-5; no definite D call. Sequenced here: CD4+ T cells sorted from blood, sampled at approximately week 56, from a patient treated with tofacitinib. The receptor was isolated from a human donor with alopecia areata. The CDR3: CSVVPVAEETQYF. As DNA, the CDR3 is TGCAGCGTTGTTCCGGTGGCCGAAGAGACCCAGTACTTC.